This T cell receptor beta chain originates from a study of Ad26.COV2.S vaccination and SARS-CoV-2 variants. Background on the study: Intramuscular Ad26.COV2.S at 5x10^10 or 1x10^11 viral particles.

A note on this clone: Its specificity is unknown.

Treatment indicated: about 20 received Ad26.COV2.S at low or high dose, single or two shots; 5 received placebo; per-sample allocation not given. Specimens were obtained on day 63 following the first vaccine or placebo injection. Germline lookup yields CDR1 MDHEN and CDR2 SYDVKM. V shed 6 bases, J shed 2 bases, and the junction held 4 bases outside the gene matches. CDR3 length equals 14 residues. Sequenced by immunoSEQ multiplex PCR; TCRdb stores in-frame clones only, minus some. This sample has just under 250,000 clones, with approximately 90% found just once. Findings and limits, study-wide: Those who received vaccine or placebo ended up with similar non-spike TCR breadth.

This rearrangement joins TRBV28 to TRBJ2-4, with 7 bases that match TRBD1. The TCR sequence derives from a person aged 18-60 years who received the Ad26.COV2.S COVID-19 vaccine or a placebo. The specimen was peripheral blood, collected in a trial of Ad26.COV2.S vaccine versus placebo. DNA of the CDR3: TGTGCCAGCAGCTCGGGACAGACCAAAAACATTCAGTACTTC. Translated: CASSSGQTKNIQYF. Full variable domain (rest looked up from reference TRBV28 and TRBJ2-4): DVKVTQSSRYLVKRTGEKVFLECVQDMDHENMFWYRQDPGLGLRLIYFSYDVKMKEKGDIPEGYSVSREKKERFSLILESASTNQTSMYLCASSSGQTKNIQYFGAGTRLSVL.